Sequencing of this T cell receptor beta chain was carried out in a study of cytomegalovirus exposure and HLA in healthy donors. Study information: A data release that came early held tens of millions of unique TCRs from HLA-typed donors. For the roughly 400 genotyped donors, more than 80% fell within the Caucasian-associated ancestry cluster. Study-wide points: Later analysis identified 16,000 or so TCR beta sequences associated with HLA alleles, using a false discovery rate threshold of 0.05.

The PCR had 60 Vbeta and 13 Jbeta primers. Authors' data handling: In a later analysis, some 80 million unique TCR beta chains included roughly 11 million shared by two or more donors. Clones were read by immunoSEQ multiplex PCR, and TCRdb kept only the in-frame ones, dropping some. V and J calls and clone size are given by that table; D and trimming were obtained from the DNA. The sample contains some 88,000 clones, 63% of which appear only once. Note on this clone: The antigen remains unidentified. Other DNA variants within this sample encode the same CDR3.

Germline CDR1 SGHTA, CDR2 FQGTGA. The CDR3 totals 15 residues. The trim removed 3 bases at V and 2 bases at J, leaving 4 bases unmatched. The source material was PBMCs. This sequence joins TRBV7-3 and TRBJ1-1, with TRBD1 identical over 9 bases. This receptor was taken from a woman aged 25 to 45 in good health and CMV-seronegative. This chain's CDR3 is CASSLTGGANTEAFF. For the CDR3, the DNA is TGTGCCAGCAGCTTGACAGGGGGAGCAAACACTGAAGCTTTCTTT. The full variable domain, with the rest looked up from reference TRBV7-3 and TRBJ1-1, is GAGVSQTPSNKVTEKGKYVELRCDPISGHTALYWYRQSLGQGPEFLIYFQGTGAADDSGLPNDRFFAVRPEGSVSTLKIQRTERGDSAVYLCASSLTGGANTEAFFGQGTRLTVV.